A selection of T cell receptor beta chains follows, all from one sample in a study of human T cells and chemical hapten exposure. TCRdb independently ran MiXCR on the RACE reads; one entry per CDR3 protein. The data show tens of thousands of distinct CDR3 sequences, less than 8.5% seen once. The sequencing used whole blood, collected in connection with sensitization to the hapten diphenylcyclopropenone (DPC). The origin of the receptors is a woman between 45 and 65 years old with alopecia areata. Some clones in this sample may be carry-over from other donors' samples. Each CDR3 is given with its conserved first and last residue. Fields, in order: clone size, V gene, J gene, D gene, CDR3 DNA, CDR3 protein. The D gene is left open where the match is weak. The listing skips clone size in some rows; elsewhere it reads once, few, many or a size class.

abundance: many
v_gene: TRBV20-1
j_gene: TRBJ2-3
d_gene: NA
CDR3nt: TGCAGTGCTAGAGACACCAGAGGGGTAGATACGCAGTATTTT
CDR3aa: CSARDTRGVDTQYF

abundance: NA
v_gene: TRBV29-1
j_gene: TRBJ2-3
d_gene: TRBD2
CDR3nt: TGCAGCTCTGGGACGGGAGGAATCACAGATACGCAGTATTTT
CDR3aa: CSSGTGGITDTQYF

abundance: many
v_gene: TRBV5-4
j_gene: TRBJ1-6
d_gene: NA
CDR3nt: TGTACCAGCAGCTTGGGGAGCTCCTATAATTCACCCCTCCACTTT
CDR3aa: CTSSLGSSYNSPLHF

abundance: few
v_gene: TRBV5-8
j_gene: TRBJ2-7
d_gene: TRBD2
CDR3nt: TGTGCCAGCAGCTTGACTAGCGGACCCTACGAGCAGTACTTC
CDR3aa: CASSLTSGPYEQYF

abundance: many
v_gene: TRBV5-5
j_gene: TRBJ1-5
d_gene: NA
CDR3nt: TGTGCCAGCAGCTTAACGGCGGGCAATCAGCCCCAGCATTTT
CDR3aa: CASSLTAGNQPQHF

abundance: many
v_gene: TRBV20-1
j_gene: TRBJ2-7
d_gene: TRBD2
CDR3nt: TGCAGTGCTAGAGCTCCGGGACTAGCAGAGTACGAGCAGTACTTC
CDR3aa: CSARAPGLAEYEQYF

abundance: NA
v_gene: TRBV29-1
j_gene: TRBJ1-2
d_gene: NA
CDR3nt: TGCAGCGTTGAAAGGCAGGGGAAAGGCGGCTACACCTTC
CDR3aa: CSVERQGKGGYTF

abundance: many
v_gene: TRBV7-7
j_gene: TRBJ2-5
d_gene: NA
CDR3nt: TGTGCTAGCAGCGACGGGAGTAGCTTGGAGACCCAGTACTTC
CDR3aa: CASSDGSSLETQYF

abundance: many
v_gene: TRBV19
j_gene: TRBJ1-2
d_gene: NA
CDR3nt: TGTGCCAGTAGTACCTCGACAGGTTATGGCTACACCTTC
CDR3aa: CASSTSTGYGYTF

abundance: few
v_gene: TRBV19
j_gene: TRBJ2-1
d_gene: TRBD2
CDR3nt: TGTGCCAGTAGCTGGACTAGCGGGAGGGACGCTGAGCAGTTCTTC
CDR3aa: CASSWTSGRDAEQFF

abundance: many
v_gene: TRBV28
j_gene: TRBJ1-1
d_gene: NA
CDR3nt: TGTGCCAGCAGGCCACTCAGATACGGGGGCCCTTCCCAGAACACTGAAGCTTTCTTT
CDR3aa: CASRPLRYGGPSQNTEAFF

abundance: few
v_gene: TRBV7-6
j_gene: TRBJ2-1
d_gene: NA
CDR3nt: TGTGCCAGCAGTAACAGGGCAAACAATGAGCAGTTCTTC
CDR3aa: CASSNRANNEQFF

abundance: NA
v_gene: TRBV27
j_gene: TRBJ1-2
d_gene: NA
CDR3nt: TGTGCCAGCAGTTTTGCAGGCGGCGGCTACACCTTC
CDR3aa: CASSFAGGGYTF

abundance: NA
v_gene: TRBV29-1
j_gene: TRBJ2-1
d_gene: NA
CDR3nt: TGCAGCGCTCCCACTCACACCGGACGATCTTCCTACAATGAGCAGTTCTTC
CDR3aa: CSAPTHTGRSSYNEQFF

abundance: few
v_gene: TRBV29-1
j_gene: TRBJ2-5
d_gene: TRBD1
CDR3nt: TGCAGGGTAGGGGGCCTCGAGACCCAGTACTTC
CDR3aa: CRVGGLETQYF

abundance: many
v_gene: TRBV9
j_gene: TRBJ2-5
d_gene: NA
CDR3nt: TGTGCCAGCAATCCCACCGGACAGCCTCAAGAGACCCAGTACTTC
CDR3aa: CASNPTGQPQETQYF

abundance: NA
v_gene: TRBV11-1
j_gene: TRBJ2-1
d_gene: NA
CDR3nt: TGTGCCAGCAGCTTAGAGGGCACTACCCTCAATGAGCAGTTCTTC
CDR3aa: CASSLEGTTLNEQFF

abundance: many
v_gene: TRBV28
j_gene: TRBJ2-3
d_gene: TRBD1
CDR3nt: TGTGCCAGCAGGCCCCGGACAGGAGACCTCACAGATACGCAGTATTTT
CDR3aa: CASRPRTGDLTDTQYF

abundance: many
v_gene: TRBV7-6
j_gene: TRBJ1-5
d_gene: TRBD1
CDR3nt: TGTGCCAGCAGCTTTCGGACAGGGAACCCCCAGCATTTT
CDR3aa: CASSFRTGNPQHF

abundance: few
v_gene: TRBV30
j_gene: TRBJ2-1
d_gene: NA
CDR3nt: TGTGCCTGGAGTAGAAGGCTTAGGGGTTCGAGCTCCTACAATGAGCAGTTCTTC
CDR3aa: CAWSRRLRGSSSYNEQFF

abundance: NA
v_gene: TRBV6-1
j_gene: TRBJ2-1
d_gene: TRBD2
CDR3nt: TGTGCCACCACCGCGGGCCGGACTAGCGGGAGATTGAATGAGCAGTTCTTC
CDR3aa: CATTAGRTSGRLNEQFF

abundance: many
v_gene: TRBV19
j_gene: TRBJ1-5
d_gene: TRBD1
CDR3nt: TGTGCCAGCCATGACAGGGGCGTCGATCAGCCCCAGCATTTT
CDR3aa: CASHDRGVDQPQHF

abundance: NA
v_gene: TRBV29-1
j_gene: TRBJ1-1
d_gene: TRBD1
CDR3nt: TGCAGCGTTCTCAGGGGGGTACGAACTGAAGCTTTCTTT
CDR3aa: CSVLRGVRTEAFF

abundance: many
v_gene: TRBV13
j_gene: TRBJ2-5
d_gene: TRBD1
CDR3nt: TGTGCCAGCAGCTCCTCCGGGACAGGGGGAGAGACCCAGTACTTC
CDR3aa: CASSSSGTGGETQYF

abundance: NA
v_gene: TRBV5-1
j_gene: TRBJ2-7
d_gene: NA
CDR3nt: TGCGCCAGCAGCTTGGGGGTAGGCGAGCAGTACTTC
CDR3aa: CASSLGVGEQYF

abundance: many
v_gene: TRBV20-1
j_gene: TRBJ2-1
d_gene: TRBD2
CDR3nt: TGCAGTGCTAGCGGGAGGATTAGTGAGCAGTTCTTC
CDR3aa: CSASGRISEQFF

abundance: many
v_gene: TRBV12-5
j_gene: TRBJ2-1
d_gene: NA
CDR3nt: TGTGCTAGTGGTGTCCAGAACACAGGGGAGCAGTTCTTC
CDR3aa: CASGVQNTGEQFF

abundance: NA
v_gene: TRBV18
j_gene: TRBJ1-1
d_gene: NA
CDR3nt: TGTGCCAGCTCACCAGGTCGTTCCCCCCTGAACACTGAAGCTTTCTTT
CDR3aa: CASSPGRSPLNTEAFF

abundance: NA
v_gene: TRBV19
j_gene: TRBJ1-5
d_gene: NA
CDR3nt: TGTGCCAGTAGTACGGGGGCCAGTCAGCCCCAGCATTTT
CDR3aa: CASSTGASQPQHF

abundance: many
v_gene: TRBV18
j_gene: TRBJ1-1
d_gene: NA
CDR3nt: TGTGCCAGCTCACCAACAACAGGGAGCATGAACACTGAAGCTTTCTTT
CDR3aa: CASSPTTGSMNTEAFF

abundance: NA
v_gene: TRBV2
j_gene: TRBJ2-7
d_gene: NA
CDR3nt: TGTGCCAGCAGTGACACAGGGAAACTCTCCTACGAGCAGTACTTC
CDR3aa: CASSDTGKLSYEQYF

abundance: many
v_gene: TRBV14
j_gene: TRBJ1-3
d_gene: TRBD1
CDR3nt: TGTGCCAGCAGCTACAGGGGAGTTGCTGGAAACACCATATATTTT
CDR3aa: CASSYRGVAGNTIYF

abundance: many
v_gene: TRBV6-5
j_gene: TRBJ2-7
d_gene: TRBD1
CDR3nt: TGTGCCAGCAGTAATCCCGGGACAGGGACCCCCTACGAGCAGTACTTC
CDR3aa: CASSNPGTGTPYEQYF

abundance: few
v_gene: TRBV20-1
j_gene: TRBJ2-7
d_gene: TRBD2
CDR3nt: TGCAGTGCTAGGGTAGCGGGAGGCTCCCCCTACGAGCAGTACTTC
CDR3aa: CSARVAGGSPYEQYF

abundance: many
v_gene: TRBV18
j_gene: TRBJ1-4
d_gene: TRBD1
CDR3nt: TGTGCCAGCTCACCGGGACAGGTGGAGGAAAAACTGTTTTTT
CDR3aa: CASSPGQVEEKLFF

abundance: many
v_gene: TRBV7-2
j_gene: TRBJ2-1
d_gene: NA
CDR3nt: TGTGCCAGCAGCCCCTCGGCCTTAGCGGCCGCATACAATGAGCAGTTCTTC
CDR3aa: CASSPSALAAAYNEQFF

abundance: NA
v_gene: TRBV9
j_gene: TRBJ2-3
d_gene: NA
CDR3nt: TGTGCCAGCAGCACCCGGGACTTATTTAGCACAGATACGCAGTATTTT
CDR3aa: CASSTRDLFSTDTQYF

abundance: many
v_gene: TRBV11-2
j_gene: TRBJ1-1
d_gene: NA
CDR3nt: TGTGCCAGCAGCTTAGCTGCCAGCTTACTCATGAACACTGAAGCTTTCTTT
CDR3aa: CASSLAASLLMNTEAFF

abundance: NA
v_gene: TRBV7-9
j_gene: TRBJ1-4
d_gene: NA
CDR3nt: TGTGCCAGCAGCTTAAGGGGATTGGAAGAAAAACTGTTTTTT
CDR3aa: CASSLRGLEEKLFF

abundance: few
v_gene: TRBV18
j_gene: TRBJ2-3
d_gene: TRBD1
CDR3nt: TGTGCCAGCTCACCTACCCAGGACAGGGGGCGCACAGATACGCAGTATTTT
CDR3aa: CASSPTQDRGRTDTQYF

abundance: many
v_gene: TRBV18
j_gene: TRBJ2-5
d_gene: NA
CDR3nt: TGTGCCAGCTCACCAAGGGTCACCCAAGAGACCCAGTACTTC
CDR3aa: CASSPRVTQETQYF

abundance: few
v_gene: TRBV11-1
j_gene: TRBJ2-3
d_gene: TRBD1
CDR3nt: TGTGCCAGCAGTCCACAGGGGCGTACGCAGTATTTT
CDR3aa: CASSPQGRTQYF

abundance: NA
v_gene: TRBV19
j_gene: TRBJ1-5
d_gene: NA
CDR3nt: TGTGCCAGTACGGGAGGGGGGTATAGCAATCAGCCCCAGCATTTT
CDR3aa: CASTGGGYSNQPQHF

abundance: many
v_gene: TRBV12-3/TRBV12-4
j_gene: TRBJ2-3
d_gene: NA
CDR3nt: TGTGCCAGCAGTTCTACGGGACGTACCACAGATACGCAGTATTTT
CDR3aa: CASSSTGRTTDTQYF

abundance: many
v_gene: TRBV28
j_gene: TRBJ2-3
d_gene: NA
CDR3nt: TGTGCCAGCAGTTTAAGCGAGGGTACGCAGTATTTT
CDR3aa: CASSLSEGTQYF

abundance: NA
v_gene: TRBV12-3/TRBV12-4
j_gene: TRBJ2-4
d_gene: TRBD1
CDR3nt: TGTGCCAGCAGTCCGGGGACAGCGGCCAAAAACATTCAGTACTTC
CDR3aa: CASSPGTAAKNIQYF

abundance: many
v_gene: TRBV5-5
j_gene: TRBJ2-1
d_gene: NA
CDR3nt: TGTGCCAGCAGCTTGGACTCCCAGAGCTCCTACAATGAGCAGTTCTTC
CDR3aa: CASSLDSQSSYNEQFF

abundance: many
v_gene: TRBV6-1
j_gene: TRBJ2-7
d_gene: TRBD2
CDR3nt: TGTGCCAGCAGTCAAACGTCTAGCGGGGGTTACGAGCAGTACTTC
CDR3aa: CASSQTSSGGYEQYF

abundance: many
v_gene: TRBV7-9
j_gene: TRBJ2-1
d_gene: TRBD2
CDR3nt: TGTGCCAGCAGCCTTGGGACTAGTGCCGGCAATGAGCAGTTCTTC
CDR3aa: CASSLGTSAGNEQFF

abundance: many
v_gene: TRBV20-1
j_gene: TRBJ1-1
d_gene: NA
CDR3nt: TGCAGTGCTAGTCCGGTCGGCGGCAGATTGAACACTGAAGCTTTCTTT
CDR3aa: CSASPVGGRLNTEAFF

abundance: many
v_gene: TRBV24-1
j_gene: TRBJ2-5
d_gene: NA
CDR3nt: TGTGCCACCAGTGATTTTCGAGGGGAGACCCAGTACTTC
CDR3aa: CATSDFRGETQYF

abundance: many
v_gene: TRBV7-8
j_gene: TRBJ2-3
d_gene: NA
CDR3nt: TGTGCCAGCAGCTTAGAGTTGTATACGCAGTATTTT
CDR3aa: CASSLELYTQYF

abundance: many
v_gene: TRBV20-1
j_gene: TRBJ2-7
d_gene: NA
CDR3nt: TGCAGTGCTAGTGTCCAGGACCTCCACGAGCAGTACTTC
CDR3aa: CSASVQDLHEQYF

abundance: many
v_gene: TRBV7-2
j_gene: TRBJ2-1
d_gene: NA
CDR3nt: TGTGCCAGCAGCCCATTCGATGAGCAGTTCTTC
CDR3aa: CASSPFDEQFF

abundance: many
v_gene: TRBV7-9
j_gene: TRBJ2-4
d_gene: NA
CDR3nt: TGTGCCAGCAGCTTAGCGAACGGGGCCATTCAGTACTTC
CDR3aa: CASSLANGAIQYF

abundance: NA
v_gene: TRBV6-5
j_gene: TRBJ1-4
d_gene: NA
CDR3nt: TGTGCCAGCAGTCCCCTGGGCGAAAAACTGTTTTTT
CDR3aa: CASSPLGEKLFF

abundance: many
v_gene: TRBV7-6
j_gene: TRBJ2-2
d_gene: TRBD2
CDR3nt: TGTGCCAGCAGCTTAGGACTAGCGGGAGCCCCCGGGGAGCTGTTTTTT
CDR3aa: CASSLGLAGAPGELFF

abundance: few
v_gene: TRBV5-1
j_gene: TRBJ2-1
d_gene: TRBD1
CDR3nt: TGCGCCAGCAGCTTGGTAACCGGGACAGGGAGGACGAATGAGCAGTTCTTC
CDR3aa: CASSLVTGTGRTNEQFF